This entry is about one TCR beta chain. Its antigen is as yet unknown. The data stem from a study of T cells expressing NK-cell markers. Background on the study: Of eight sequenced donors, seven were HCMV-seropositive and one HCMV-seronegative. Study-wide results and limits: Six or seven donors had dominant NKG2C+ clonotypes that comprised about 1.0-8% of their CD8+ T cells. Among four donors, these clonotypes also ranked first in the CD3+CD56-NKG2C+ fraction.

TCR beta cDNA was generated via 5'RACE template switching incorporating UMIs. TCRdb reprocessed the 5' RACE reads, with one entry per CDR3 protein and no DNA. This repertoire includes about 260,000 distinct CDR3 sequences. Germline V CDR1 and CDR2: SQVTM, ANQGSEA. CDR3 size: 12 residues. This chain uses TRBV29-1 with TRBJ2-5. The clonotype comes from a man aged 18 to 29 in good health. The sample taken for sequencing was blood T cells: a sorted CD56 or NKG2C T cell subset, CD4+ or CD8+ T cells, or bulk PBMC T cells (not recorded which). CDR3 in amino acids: CSVVVGWETQYF.